The clone carrying this T cell receptor (beta chain) was counted only a few times. This specimen includes other DNA sequences encoding the same CDR3. The data belong to a study of cytomegalovirus exposure and HLA in healthy donors. PCR amplification relied on 60 Vbeta primers (plus 13 Jbeta primers). Produced via immunoSEQ multiplex PCR; TCRdb's table is partial and in-frame only. The table includes some 180,000 clones, approximately 80% detected once. Trimming removed 0 bases at V and 8 bases at J, with 10 bases between. This CDR3 is built from 13 residues. Germline lookup yields CDR1 ENHRY and CDR2 SYGVKD.

Sequences were obtained from PBMCs. The sequence was obtained from a woman in her 30s in good health and CMV-seronegative. This rearrangement joins TRBV10-3 to TRBJ1-1, with D perhaps TRBD1 (5 bases). This chain's CDR3 is CAISESGGTEAFF. CDR3 nucleotide sequence: TGTGCCATCAGTGAGTCGGGAGGGACCGAAGCTTTCTTT.